The 12 T cell receptor beta chains below were found in one sample sequenced in a study of a mutant IDH1 vaccine in newly diagnosed glioma. Time point reported: week 23, last vaccination. Mutant IDH1 20-mer peptide, at 300 ug, made up each vaccine dose, with topical imiquimod. Antigens of these TCRs are unknown. TCRdb keeps only in-frame clones here, not all; method: immunoSEQ multiplex PCR. Seen here are some 20,000 clones, more than 75% observed once, and the top ten hold about 13%. The source material was PBMCs, sampled from a glioma patient whose treatment included an IDH1 peptide vaccine. Every receptor here comes from a man younger than 45 with glioma.

This clone was counted only a few times. The CDR3 bases are TGCGCCAGCAGCCACGACAGTCACAATCAGCCCCAGCATTTT. This codes for CASSHDSHNQPQHF. V usage is TRBV4-1 and J usage is TRBJ1-5, with D possibly being TRBD1 (5 bases). This CDR3 region has 14 residues. CDR1 is MGHRA, CDR2 YSYEKL, per germline. V lost 3 bases, J lost 3 bases, and 9 bases lay in between.

The chain recombines TRBV5-1 with TRBJ2-5; 8 bases are shared with TRBD1. The trim removed 4 bases at V and 4 bases at J, leaving 9 bases unmatched. The CDR3 loop spans 15 amino acids. Germline CDR1 and CDR2: SGHRS and YFSETQ. The CDR3 spells CASSPGQGGGETQYF. DNA of the CDR3: TGCGCCAGCAGCCCTGGACAGGGCGGTGGAGAGACCCAGTACTTC. The variable domain in full, completed from reference TRBV5-1 and TRBJ2-5, reads KAGVTQTPRYLIKTRGQQVTLSCSPISGHRSVSWYQQTPGQGLQFLFEYFSETQRNKGNFPGRFSGRQFSNSRSEMNVSTLELGDSALYLCASSPGQGGGETQYFGPGTRLLVL.

This sequence joins TRBV14 and TRBJ2-5, with 10 bases matching TRBD1. This CDR3 spans 17 amino acids. V shed 2 bases and J 5 bases; nucleotides not matched to a gene: 11. Germline V gives CDR1 SGHDN, CDR2 FVKESK. The CDR3 here is CASSQKIRQGASETQYF. The DNA of the CDR3 is TGTGCCAGCAGCCAAAAGATCAGACAGGGGGCTTCGGAGACCCAGTACTTC.

The chain is built from TRBV7-9 and TRBJ2-7, with D perhaps being TRBD1 or TRBD2 (7 bases each). The CDR3 has 15 residues. The V gene lost 4 bases and the J gene lost 1 base, with 14 bases spanning the gap. The V gene's germline CDR1 is SEHNR and CDR2 FQNEAQ (reference sequence). The CDR3 sequence: CASSWGGQRSYEQYF. CDR3 DNA sequence: TGTGCCAGCAGCTGGGGGGGACAGAGATCCTACGAGCAGTACTTC.

This chain links TRBV5-1 with TRBJ2-5; TRBD2 matches 7 bases. Germline assignment: CDR1 SGHRS and CDR2 YFSETQ. V shed 3 bases, J shed 5 bases, and the junction held 4 bases outside the gene matches. This CDR3 spans 13 amino acids. The CDR3 region is CASSSLGGETQYF. As DNA, the CDR3 is TGCGCCAGCAGCTCCCTGGGGGGGGAGACCCAGTACTTC.

This clone was recorded a few times. This sequence joins TRBV19 and TRBJ1-5, with D possibly being TRBD1 (6 bases). Germline CDR1 and CDR2: LNHDA and SQIVND (reference sequence). V shed 11 bases and J shed 0 bases, with 14 bases lying between them. CDR3 size: 14 residues. CDR3 DNA sequence: TGTGCCGGACGGGACACCCATAGCAATCAGCCCCAGCATTTT. Amino acid sequence: CAGRDTHSNQPQHF.

The V call is TRBV4-1, the J call TRBJ1-3; a weak D match, TRBD1 (6 bases). The V and J ends lost 0 bases and 0 bases respectively, with 21 bases between them. The CDR3 loop spans 20 amino acids. Germline V CDR1 and CDR2: MGHRA, YSYEKL. The CDR3: CASSQDPPRGGLSSGNTIYF. The CDR3 DNA reads TGCGCCAGCAGCCAAGATCCCCCTCGCGGGGGGCTGAGCTCTGGAAACACCATATATTTT.

The chain employs TRBV19 and TRBJ2-7, with D possibly matching TRBD1 (6 bases). In germline, CDR1 is LNHDA, CDR2 SQIVND (reference sequence). This CDR3 spans 14 amino acids. Trimming stripped 5 bases from V and 3 bases from J, with 14 bases between. The CDR3 DNA follows: TGTGCCAGTAGTGTTGACAGGAATCACTACGAGCAGTACTTC. Encoded protein: CASSVDRNHYEQYF. The variable domain in full, with the rest retrieved from reference TRBV19 and TRBJ2-7, is DGGITQSPKYLFRKEGQNVTLSCEQNLNHDAMYWYRQDPGQGLRLIYYSQIVNDFQKGDIAEGYSVSREKKESFPLTVTSAQKNPTAFYLCASSVDRNHYEQYFGPGTRLTVT.

The chain couples TRBV29-1 to TRBJ2-7; 10 bases map to TRBD1. The CDR3 extends over 16 amino acids. The trim removed 0 bases at V and 3 bases at J, leaving 8 bases unmatched. Germline V CDR1 and CDR2: SQVTM, ANQGSEA. The CDR3 loop is CSVEEWDRGSRYEQYF. In nucleotides, the CDR3 is TGCAGCGTTGAAGAGTGGGACAGGGGTAGTCGCTACGAGCAGTACTTC.

This rearrangement joins TRBV7-2 to TRBJ1-4; D is uncertain. Germline lookup yields CDR1 SGHTA and CDR2 FQGNSA. The germline V and J ends were trimmed by 1 base and 4 bases, with 13 bases remaining between them. The CDR3 is made up of 16 amino acids. Here the CDR3 reads CASSLGVRPYNEKLFF. The CDR3 DNA follows: TGTGCCAGCAGCTTAGGGGTTAGACCCTATAATGAAAAACTGTTTTTT.

This chain uses TRBV25-1 with TRBJ1-2; D gene unclear. This CDR3 is 12 amino acids long. The germline gives CDR1 MGHDK, CDR2 SYGVNS. V shed 7 bases and J shed 3 bases, with 9 bases lying between them. The CDR3 spells CASKGGDYGYTF. CDR3 nucleotides: TGTGCCAGCAAGGGAGGTGACTATGGCTACACCTTC.

The sample holds one count of this clone. The V call is TRBV28, the J call TRBJ2-7, with a weak D call TRBD1 (6 bases). V was shortened by 7 bases and J by 5 bases, with 21 bases between the two germline ends. The CDR3 runs to 15 residues. The germline CDR1 and CDR2 sequences are MDHEN and SYDVKM. CDR3 region: CASTSSAQGLHEQYF. The CDR3 nucleotides are TGTGCCAGCACCTCTTCGGCTCAGGGGCTCCACGAGCAGTACTTC.